The following is a TCR beta chain sequence with its context. The target antigen is unknown. The CDR3 consists of 13 residues. Trimming stripped 4 bases from V and 8 bases from J, with 12 bases between. Germline V gene data show CDR1 as SEHNR and CDR2 as FQNEAQ (reference sequence). The data originate from a study of PD-1 blockade in classical Hodgkin lymphoma. Profiling relied on immunoSEQ multiplex PCR, and the TCRdb table lists in-frame clones only, not all of them. Altogether more than 30,000 clones are present, 76% being singletons, with the ten largest covering about 16%. Study-level results: What caused the repertoire differences, perhaps disease activity or prior therapy, remains undefined. Healthy donors were reported to have higher baseline TCR diversity than newly diagnosed patients. Significant TCR diversity gains by C4D1 occurred in CD4+ but not CD8+ cells.

All trial patients relapsed after autologous stem cell transplantation. This chain connects TRBV7-9 to TRBJ2-1; weak D call: TRBD2 (5 bases). The receptor was derived from a human donor with classical Hodgkin lymphoma. This material consisted of peripheral blood mononuclear cells (PBMCs), taken before the second cycle of nivolumab. For the CDR3, the DNA is TGTGCCAGCAGCTCGCTAGCTGTCCATGAGCAGTTCTTC. This gives the protein CASSSLAVHEQFF.